This T cell receptor beta chain is from a study of T cell changes during pregnancy in multiple sclerosis. Germline V gene data show CDR1 as MNHEY and CDR2 as SMNVEV (reference sequence). Trimming stripped 6 bases from V and 5 bases from J, with 14 bases between. This CDR3 is built from 13 residues. Measured with immunoSEQ multiplex PCR; TCRdb has only the in-frame clones, and not every one. The table lists roughly 100,000 clones, approximately 89% of them singletons. The sample here was peripheral blood, taken after pregnancy. The source of this sequence is a female donor with multiple sclerosis, enrolled in a pregnancy study. The chain joins TRBV27 to TRBJ2-7; D is perhaps TRBD2 (5 bases). The CDR3 sequence: CASRGSSGDEQYF. The CDR3 DNA sequence: TGTGCCAGCAGGGGTTCGAGCGGCGACGAGCAGTACTTC.